The clone carrying this T cell receptor (beta chain) was picked up many times. The germline V gene encodes CDR1 LGHDT and CDR2 YNNKEL (reference sequence). The CDR3 extends over 14 amino acids. Trimming stripped 6 bases from V and 3 bases from J, with 12 bases between. The data are from a study of metastatic and nonmetastatic thyroid tumors. Study in general: Repertoires from blood and tumor or nodule tissue of malignant and benign thyroid patients were compared.

As originally analysed: Built for papillary thyroid cancer, a distant-metastasis classifier drew on CDR3 differences across clinicopathological groups. TCRdb redid the clone calls on the PCR reads using MiXCR. Clone size and V and J calls follow TCRdb, not the original study. The data contain 25,000 to 35,000 clones, 10% to 11% of them singletons. There were no patients who had received any treatment before thyroid surgery. The chain links TRBV3-1 to TRBJ1-5; D not resolved. The receptor's source is a female donor with papillary thyroid cancer or a benign thyroid nodule (not recorded which). Some clones in this sample may be carry-over from other donors' samples. Sequences were obtained from blood. The CDR3 protein is CASRTGSYNQPQHF. CDR3 DNA: TGTGCCAGCAGGACCGGGTCATACAATCAGCCCCAGCATTTT.